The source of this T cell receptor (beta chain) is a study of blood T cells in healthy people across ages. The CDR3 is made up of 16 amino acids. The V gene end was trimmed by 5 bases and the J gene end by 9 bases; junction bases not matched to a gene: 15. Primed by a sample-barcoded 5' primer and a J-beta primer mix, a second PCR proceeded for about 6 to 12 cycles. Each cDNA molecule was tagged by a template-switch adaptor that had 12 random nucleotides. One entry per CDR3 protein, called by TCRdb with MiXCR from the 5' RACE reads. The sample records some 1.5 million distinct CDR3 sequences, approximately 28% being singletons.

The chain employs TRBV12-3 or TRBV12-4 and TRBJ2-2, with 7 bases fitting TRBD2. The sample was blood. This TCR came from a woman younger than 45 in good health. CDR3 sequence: CASSRIEPGGGWELFF. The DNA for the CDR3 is TGTGCCAGCAGTCGGATCGAGCCTGGGGGGGGATGGGAGCTGTTTTTT.